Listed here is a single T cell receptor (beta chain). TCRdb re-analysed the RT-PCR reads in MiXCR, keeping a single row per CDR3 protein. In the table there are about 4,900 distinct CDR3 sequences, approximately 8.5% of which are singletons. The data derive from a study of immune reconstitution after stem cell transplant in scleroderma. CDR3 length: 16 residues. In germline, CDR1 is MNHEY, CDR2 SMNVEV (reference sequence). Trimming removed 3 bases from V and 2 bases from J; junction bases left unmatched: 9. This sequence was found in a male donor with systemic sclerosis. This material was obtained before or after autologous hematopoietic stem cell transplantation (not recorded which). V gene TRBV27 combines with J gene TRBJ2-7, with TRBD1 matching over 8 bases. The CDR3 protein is CASSFRTGPFPYEQYF. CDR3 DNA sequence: TGTGCCAGCAGTTTCCGGACAGGGCCCTTCCCCTACGAGCAGTACTTC.